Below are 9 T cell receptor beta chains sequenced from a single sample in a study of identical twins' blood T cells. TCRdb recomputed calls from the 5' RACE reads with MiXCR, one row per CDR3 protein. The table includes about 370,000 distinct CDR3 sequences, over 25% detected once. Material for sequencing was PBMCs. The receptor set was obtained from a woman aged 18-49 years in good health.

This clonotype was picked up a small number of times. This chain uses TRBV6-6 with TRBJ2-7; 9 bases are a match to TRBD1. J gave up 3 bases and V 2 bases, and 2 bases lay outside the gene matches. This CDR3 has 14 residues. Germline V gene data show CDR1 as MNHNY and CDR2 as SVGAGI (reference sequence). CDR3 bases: TGTGCCAGCAGTTACGGACAGGGGATCTACGAGCAGTACTTC. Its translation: CASSYGQGIYEQYF.

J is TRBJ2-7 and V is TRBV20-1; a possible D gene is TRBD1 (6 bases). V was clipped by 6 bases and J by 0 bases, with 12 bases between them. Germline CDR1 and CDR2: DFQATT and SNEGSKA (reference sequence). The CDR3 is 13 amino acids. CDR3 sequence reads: CSAYRALSYEQYF. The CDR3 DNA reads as TGCAGTGCCTACAGGGCTCTCTCCTACGAGCAGTACTTC.

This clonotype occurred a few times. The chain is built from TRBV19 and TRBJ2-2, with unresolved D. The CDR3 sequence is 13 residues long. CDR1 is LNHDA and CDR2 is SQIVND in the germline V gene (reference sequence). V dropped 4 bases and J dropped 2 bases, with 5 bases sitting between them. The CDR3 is CASSNSNTGELFF. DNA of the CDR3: TGTGCCAGTAGTAATAGCAACACCGGGGAGCTGTTTTTT.

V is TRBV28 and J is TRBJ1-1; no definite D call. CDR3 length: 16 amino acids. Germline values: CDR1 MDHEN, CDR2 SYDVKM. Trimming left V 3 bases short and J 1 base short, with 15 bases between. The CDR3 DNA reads TGTGCCAGCAGTTTCCAGGTGGCGCGGGAGAACACTGAAGCTTTCTTT. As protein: CASSFQVARENTEAFF.

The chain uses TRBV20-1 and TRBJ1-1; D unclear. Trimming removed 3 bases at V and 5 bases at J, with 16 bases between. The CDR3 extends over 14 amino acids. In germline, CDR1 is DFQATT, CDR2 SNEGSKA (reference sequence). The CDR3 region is CSASFVGPSTEAFF. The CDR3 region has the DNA TGCAGTGCTAGTTTTGTAGGTCCCTCGACTGAAGCTTTCTTT.

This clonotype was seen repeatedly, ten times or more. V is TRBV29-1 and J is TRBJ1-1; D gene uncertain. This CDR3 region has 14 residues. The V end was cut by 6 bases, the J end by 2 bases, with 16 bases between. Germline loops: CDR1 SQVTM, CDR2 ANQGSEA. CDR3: CSVRQRTGNTEAFF. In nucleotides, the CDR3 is TGCAGCGTCAGGCAACGGACGGGAAACACTGAAGCTTTCTTT.

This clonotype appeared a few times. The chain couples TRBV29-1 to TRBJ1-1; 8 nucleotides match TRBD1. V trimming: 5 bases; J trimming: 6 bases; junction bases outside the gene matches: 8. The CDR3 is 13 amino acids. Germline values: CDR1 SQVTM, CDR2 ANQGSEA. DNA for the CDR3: TGCAGCGTTCTCGACAGGGGTAGCGCTGAAGCTTTCTTT. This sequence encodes CSVLDRGSAEAFF.

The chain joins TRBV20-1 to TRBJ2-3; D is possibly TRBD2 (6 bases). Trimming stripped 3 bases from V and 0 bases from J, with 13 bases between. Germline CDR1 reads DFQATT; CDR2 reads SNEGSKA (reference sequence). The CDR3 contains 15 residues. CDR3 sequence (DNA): TGCAGTGCTAGGAAGGAGGGTACTAGCACAGATACGCAGTATTTT. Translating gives CSARKEGTSTDTQYF.

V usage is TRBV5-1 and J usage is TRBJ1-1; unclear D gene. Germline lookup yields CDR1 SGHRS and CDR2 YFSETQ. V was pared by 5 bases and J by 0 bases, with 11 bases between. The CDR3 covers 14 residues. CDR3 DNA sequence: TGCGCCAGCAGAATGGCATGGATGAACACTGAAGCTTTCTTT. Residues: CASRMAWMNTEAFF.